A single sample is the source of the 11 T cell receptor beta chains below, sequenced in a study of blood T cell repertoires in COVID-19. Profiling relied on immunoSEQ multiplex PCR, and the TCRdb table lists in-frame clones only, not all of them. Here the sample spans 88,000 or so clones, around nine tenths being singletons. Source material: peripheral blood. Receptors originate from a man between 60 and 75 years old with acute or convalescent COVID-19.

J is TRBJ1-3 and V is TRBV30; maybe TRBD1 (6 bases). The V end was cut by 2 bases, the J end by 2 bases, with 16 bases between. CDR3 length: 16 amino acids. Germline CDR1 reads GTSNPN; CDR2 reads SVGIG (reference sequence). The CDR3 DNA sequence: TGTGCCTGGAGTTCCCCGGGGGGCCTACCTGGAAACACCATATATTTT. Protein product: CAWSSPGGLPGNTIYF. Drawing the rest from reference TRBV30 and TRBJ1-3, the complete variable domain is SQTIHQWPATLVQPVGSPLSLECTVEGTSNPNLYWYRQAAGRGLQLLFYSVGIGQISSEVPQNLSASRPQDRQFILSSKKLLLSDSGFYLCAWSSPGGLPGNTIYFGEGSWLTVV.

The chain links TRBV7-8 to TRBJ1-5; a weak D match, TRBD1 (5 bases). V gave up 6 bases and J gave up 4 bases, with 10 bases separating them. The CDR3 contains 13 residues. Germline values: CDR1 SGHVS, CDR2 FQNEAQ. In nucleotides, the CDR3 is TGTGCCAGCAGGGCCAGGGAAAATCAGCCCCAGCATTTT. Its protein product is CASRARENQPQHF.

The gene calls are TRBV9 and TRBJ2-3; D perhaps matches TRBD1 (6 bases). V lost 3 bases and J lost 1, with 9 bases in between. Per germline, CDR1 SGDLS and CDR2 YYNGEE. The CDR3 has 14 residues. The CDR3 reads CASSGGTRTDTQYF. For the CDR3, the DNA is TGTGCCAGCAGCGGGGGGACACGCACAGATACGCAGTATTTT.

This chain uses TRBV2 with TRBJ1-1; D gene unclear. The CDR3 has 13 amino acids. Germline values: CDR1 SNHLY, CDR2 FYNNEI. Trimming cost V 7 bases and J 1 base, with 10 bases left between them. The CDR3 nucleotides read TGTGCCAGCAAACTGGGCAGGAACACTGAAGCTTTCTTT. Its protein is CASKLGRNTEAFF.

This clone was seen more than once but under ten times. The rearrangement links TRBV7-9 to TRBJ1-1; D may be TRBD1 (5 bases). V was pared by 3 bases and J by 7 bases, with 12 bases between. From germline, CDR1 is SEHNR and CDR2 FQNEAQ (reference sequence). This CDR3 spans 13 amino acids. The DNA of the CDR3 is TGTGCCAGCAGCTTTTCAGGGAACGGTGAAGCTTTCTTT. Its protein is CASSFSGNGEAFF.

The chain recombines TRBV7-3 with TRBJ2-1, with 8 nucleotides matching TRBD2. The CDR3 totals 17 residues. The ends lost 1 base at V and 2 bases at J; junction bases unmatched: 7. The V gene's germline CDR1 is SGHTA and CDR2 FQGTGA. The CDR3 DNA reads TGTGCCAGCAGCTTAATTCCCAGCGGGGGAACCTACAATGAGCAGTTCTTC. It translates to CASSLIPSGGTYNEQFF. The full variable domain, in which reference TRBV7-3 and TRBJ2-1 provide the parts outside the CDR3, is GAGVSQTPSNKVTEKGKYVELRCDPISGHTALYWYRQSLGQGPEFLIYFQGTGAADDSGLPNDRFFAVRPEGSVSTLKIQRTERGDSAVYLCASSLIPSGGTYNEQFFGPGTRLTVL.

J is TRBJ1-2 and V is TRBV6-2 or TRBV6-3; D may be TRBD1 (6 bases). Germline assignment: CDR1 MNHEY and CDR2 SVGEGT. Deletions cut 2 bases from V and 6 bases from J, with 16 bases between. The CDR3 has 15 residues. CDR3 region: CASSYRGTGLDGYTF. The CDR3 coding sequence is TGTGCCAGCAGTTACAGGGGTACAGGGCTGGATGGCTACACCTTC.

This chain links TRBV10-3 with TRBJ2-1; tentative D call: TRBD2 (7 bases). Per the germline V gene, CDR1 is ENHRY and CDR2 is SYGVKD. The V and J ends lost 2 bases and 7 bases respectively, with 15 bases between them. This CDR3 has 15 residues. The chain's CDR3 is CAISEPGGRTNEQFF. CDR3 DNA: TGTGCCATCAGTGAGCCGGGGGGCAGGACTAATGAGCAGTTCTTC.

The chain combines TRBV15 with TRBJ2-3; perhaps TRBD1 as D (6 bases). This CDR3 region has 14 residues. Germline CDR1 and CDR2: LNHNV and YYDKDF (reference sequence). Trimming stripped 5 bases from V and 5 bases from J, with 14 bases between. CDR3 sequence: CATSPKGGGDTQYF. Here the CDR3 DNA reads TGTGCCACCAGCCCTAAAGGGGGTGGAGATACGCAGTATTTT.

This chain joins TRBV5-1 and TRBJ2-5; D is perhaps TRBD1 (6 bases). V lost 1 base and J lost 1, with 8 bases in between. The CDR3 runs to 14 residues. CDR1 is SGHRS and CDR2 is YFSETQ in the germline V gene. The CDR3 protein is CASSLTGPQETQYF. As DNA, the CDR3 is TGCGCCAGCAGCTTGACAGGGCCCCAAGAGACCCAGTACTTC.

About this clone itself: Other DNA sequences in the sample encode the same CDR3. This chain uses TRBV9 with TRBJ1-1; a weak D match, TRBD1 (5 bases). Trimming took 0 bases from V and 4 from J, leaving 10 bases between them. CDR3 length: 14 amino acids. Germline V gene data show CDR1 as SGDLS and CDR2 as YYNGEE. The CDR3 DNA follows: TGTGCCAGCAGCGTAGACCCAGGGTCCACTGAAGCTTTCTTT. The encoded protein is CASSVDPGSTEAFF.